This TCR beta chain was captured by sequencing in a study of regulatory T cells in long-lasting Graves disease. Investigators prepared the TCR beta libraries by applying iRepertoire HTBI primers and Arm-PCR of CDR3 regions. In the source study's methods: Identification across samples found about 65 TRBV and 12 to 15 TRBJ segments. TCRdb processed the multiplex PCR reads anew with MiXCR; each CDR3 protein has one entry. The V and J calls shown here were made by TCRdb, not taken from the authors' results. The table has 350,000 to 450,000 distinct CDR3 sequences, less than 25% seen once. The study's findings and limits: Accuracy was perhaps lowered by the small sample size.

Remarks on this clonotype: What it recognizes is unknown.

V shed 0 bases, J shed 6 bases, and the junction held 12 bases outside the gene matches. Germline V gene data show CDR1 as LGHNA and CDR2 as YSLEER. This CDR3 is 18 amino acids long. The time point: persistent/refractory GD, antithyroid drugs over 5 years with positive TRAb. PBMC-derived RNA was used for the TCR library. The material sequenced was peripheral blood mononuclear cells (PBMCs), taken when the disease was refractory, from a patient treated with antithyroid drugs. The receptor's source is a female donor with Graves disease. J is TRBJ1-5 and V is TRBV4-3; 9 nucleotides agree with TRBD1. The CDR3 coding sequence is TGCGCCAGCAGCCAAGAACCCCCGGGACAGGGTTCTCGTCAGCCCCAGCATTTT. Its protein is CASSQEPPGQGSRQPQHF.